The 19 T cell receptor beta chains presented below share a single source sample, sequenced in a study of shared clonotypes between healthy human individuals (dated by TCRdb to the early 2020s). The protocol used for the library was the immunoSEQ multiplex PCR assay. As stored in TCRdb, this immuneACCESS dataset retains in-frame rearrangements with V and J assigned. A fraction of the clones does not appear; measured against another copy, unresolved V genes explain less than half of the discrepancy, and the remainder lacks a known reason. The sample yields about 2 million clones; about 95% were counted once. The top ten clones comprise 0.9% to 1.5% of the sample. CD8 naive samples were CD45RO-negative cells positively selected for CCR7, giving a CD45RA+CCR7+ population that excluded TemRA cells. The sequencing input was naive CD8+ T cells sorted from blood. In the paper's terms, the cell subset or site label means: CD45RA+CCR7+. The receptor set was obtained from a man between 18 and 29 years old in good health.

The CDR3 region is CASSFVQGPYNEQFF. CDR3 bases: TGTGCCAGCAGTTTCGTCCAGGGCCCCTACAATGAGCAGTTCTTC. This chain links TRBV28 with TRBJ2-1, with D perhaps TRBD1 (5 bases). Per germline, CDR1 MDHEN and CDR2 SYDVKM. The CDR3 runs 15 residues. The V gene lost 3 bases and the J gene lost 2 bases, with 11 bases spanning the gap. The whole variable domain, remainder taken from reference TRBV28 and TRBJ2-1, is DVKVTQSSRYLVKRTGEKVFLECVQDMDHENMFWYRQDPGLGLRLIYFSYDVKMKEKGDIPEGYSVSREKKERFSLILESASTNQTSMYLCASSFVQGPYNEQFFGPGTRLTVL.

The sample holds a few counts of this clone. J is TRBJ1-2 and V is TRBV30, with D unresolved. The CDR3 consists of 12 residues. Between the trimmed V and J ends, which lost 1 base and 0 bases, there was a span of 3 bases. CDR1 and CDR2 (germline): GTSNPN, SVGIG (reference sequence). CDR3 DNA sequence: TGTGCCTGGAGTGGCGCTAACTATGGCTACACCTTC. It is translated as CAWSGANYGYTF.

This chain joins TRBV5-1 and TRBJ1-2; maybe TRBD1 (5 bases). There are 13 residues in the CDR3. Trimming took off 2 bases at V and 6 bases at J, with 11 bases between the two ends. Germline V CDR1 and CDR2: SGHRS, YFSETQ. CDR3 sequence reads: CASSFQGGDGYTF. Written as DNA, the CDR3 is TGCGCCAGCAGCTTTCAGGGCGGGGATGGCTACACCTTC.

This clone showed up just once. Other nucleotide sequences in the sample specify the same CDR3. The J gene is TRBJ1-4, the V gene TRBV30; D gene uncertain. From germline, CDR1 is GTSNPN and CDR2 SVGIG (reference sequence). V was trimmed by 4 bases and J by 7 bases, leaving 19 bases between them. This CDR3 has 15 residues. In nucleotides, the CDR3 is TGTGCCTGGAAGGATCAGGCCGGGCTTGGTGAAAAACTGTTTTTT. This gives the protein CAWKDQAGLGEKLFF.

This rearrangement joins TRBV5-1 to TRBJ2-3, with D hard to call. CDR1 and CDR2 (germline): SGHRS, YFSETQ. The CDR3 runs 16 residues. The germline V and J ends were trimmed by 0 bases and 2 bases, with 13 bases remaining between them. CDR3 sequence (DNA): TGCGCCAGCAGCTTGGAGGTAGTCCGGGCCACAGATACGCAGTATTTT. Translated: CASSLEVVRATDTQYF.

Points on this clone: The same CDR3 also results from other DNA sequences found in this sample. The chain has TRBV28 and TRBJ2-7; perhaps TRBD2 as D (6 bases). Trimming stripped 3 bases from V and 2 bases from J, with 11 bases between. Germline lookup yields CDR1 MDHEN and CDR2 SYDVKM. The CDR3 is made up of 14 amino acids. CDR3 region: CASSFAGLTYEQYF. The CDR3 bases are TGTGCCAGCAGTTTTGCGGGGTTGACCTACGAGCAGTACTTC. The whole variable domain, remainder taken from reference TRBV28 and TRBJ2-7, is DVKVTQSSRYLVKRTGEKVFLECVQDMDHENMFWYRQDPGLGLRLIYFSYDVKMKEKGDIPEGYSVSREKKERFSLILESASTNQTSMYLCASSFAGLTYEQYFGPGTRLTVT.

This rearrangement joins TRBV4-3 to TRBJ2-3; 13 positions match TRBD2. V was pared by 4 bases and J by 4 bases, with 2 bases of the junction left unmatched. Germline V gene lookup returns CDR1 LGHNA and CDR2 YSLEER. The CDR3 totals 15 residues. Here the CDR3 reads CASSRGLAGADTQYF. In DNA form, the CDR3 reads TGCGCCAGCAGCCGCGGACTAGCGGGAGCAGATACGCAGTATTTT.

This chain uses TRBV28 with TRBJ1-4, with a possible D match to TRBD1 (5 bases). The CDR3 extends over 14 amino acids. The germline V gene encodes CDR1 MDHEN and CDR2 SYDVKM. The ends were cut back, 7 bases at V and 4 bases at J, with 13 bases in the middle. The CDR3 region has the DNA TGTGCCAGCACCCCCGTCGGGGGTAATGAAAAACTGTTTTTT. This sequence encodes CASTPVGGNEKLFF. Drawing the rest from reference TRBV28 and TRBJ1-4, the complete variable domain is DVKVTQSSRYLVKRTGEKVFLECVQDMDHENMFWYRQDPGLGLRLIYFSYDVKMKEKGDIPEGYSVSREKKERFSLILESASTNQTSMYLCASTPVGGNEKLFFGSGTQLSVL.

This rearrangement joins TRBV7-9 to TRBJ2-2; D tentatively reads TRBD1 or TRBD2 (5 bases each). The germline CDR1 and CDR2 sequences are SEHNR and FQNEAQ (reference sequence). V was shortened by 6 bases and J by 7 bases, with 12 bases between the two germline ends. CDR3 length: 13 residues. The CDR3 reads CASSPGPGGELFF. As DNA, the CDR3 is TGTGCCAGCAGTCCGGGGCCGGGCGGGGAGCTGTTTTTT.

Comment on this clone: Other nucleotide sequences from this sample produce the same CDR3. CDR3 amino acids: CASSLSDRGTEAFF. In DNA form, the CDR3 reads TGTGCCAGCAGTTTATCGGACAGGGGGACTGAAGCTTTCTTT. The rearrangement uses TRBV27 and TRBJ1-1; 10 nucleotides match TRBD1. After removal of 0 bases from V and 5 bases from J, the junction contained 0 bases not matched to a gene. This CDR3 contains 14 residues. CDR1 MNHEY and CDR2 SMNVEV come from the germline V gene (reference sequence).

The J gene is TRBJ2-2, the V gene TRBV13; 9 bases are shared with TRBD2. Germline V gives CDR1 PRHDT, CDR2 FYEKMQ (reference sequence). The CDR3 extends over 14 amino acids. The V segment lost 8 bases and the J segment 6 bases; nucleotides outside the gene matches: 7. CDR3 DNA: TGTGCCAGCGGACGCGGGGGGGCGGCCGGGGAGCTGTTTTTT. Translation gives CASGRGGAAGELFF.

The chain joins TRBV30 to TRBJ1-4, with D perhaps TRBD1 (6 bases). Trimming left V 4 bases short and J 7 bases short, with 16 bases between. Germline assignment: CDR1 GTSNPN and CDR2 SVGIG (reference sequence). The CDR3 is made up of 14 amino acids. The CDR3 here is CAWKQGLVGEKLFF. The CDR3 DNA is TGTGCCTGGAAACAGGGCCTCGTAGGTGAAAAACTGTTTTTT. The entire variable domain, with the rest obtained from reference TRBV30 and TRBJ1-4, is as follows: SQTIHQWPATLVQPVGSPLSLECTVEGTSNPNLYWYRQAAGRGLQLLFYSVGIGQISSEVPQNLSASRPQDRQFILSSKKLLLSDSGFYLCAWKQGLVGEKLFFGSGTQLSVL.

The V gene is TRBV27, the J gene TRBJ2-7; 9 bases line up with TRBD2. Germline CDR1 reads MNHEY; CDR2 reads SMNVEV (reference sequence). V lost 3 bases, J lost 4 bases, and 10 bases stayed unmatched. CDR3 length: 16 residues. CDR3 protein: CASSFSSGTFEYEQYF. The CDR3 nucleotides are TGTGCCAGCAGTTTTTCTAGCGGGACCTTTGAATACGAGCAGTACTTC.

The CDR3 DNA is TGTGCCAGCACCCCGAGGGTGGGCTCCTACGAGCAGTACTTC. Amino acids: CASTPRVGSYEQYF. This chain links TRBV27 with TRBJ2-7; a weak D match, TRBD2 (5 bases). Trimming removed 7 bases from V and 0 bases from J, with 13 bases in between. The CDR3 consists of 14 residues. Germline CDR1 is MNHEY and CDR2 is SMNVEV (reference sequence).

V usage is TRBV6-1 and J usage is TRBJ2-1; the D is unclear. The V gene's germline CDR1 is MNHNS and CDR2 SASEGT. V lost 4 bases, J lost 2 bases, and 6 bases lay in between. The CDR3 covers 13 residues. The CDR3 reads CASSGGTYNEQFF. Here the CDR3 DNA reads TGTGCCAGCAGTGGTGGGACCTACAATGAGCAGTTCTTC.

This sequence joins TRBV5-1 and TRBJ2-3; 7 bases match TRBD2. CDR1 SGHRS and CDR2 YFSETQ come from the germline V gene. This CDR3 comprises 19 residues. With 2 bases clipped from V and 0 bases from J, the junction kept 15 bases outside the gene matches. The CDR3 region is CASSLFSGAPTPSTDTQYF. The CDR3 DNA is TGCGCCAGCAGCTTATTCAGCGGGGCCCCTACTCCTAGCACAGATACGCAGTATTTT.

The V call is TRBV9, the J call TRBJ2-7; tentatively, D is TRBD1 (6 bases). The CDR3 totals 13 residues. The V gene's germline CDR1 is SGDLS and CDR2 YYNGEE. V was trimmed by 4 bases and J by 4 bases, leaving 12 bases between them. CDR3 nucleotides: TGTGCCAGCAGCTCTGCAGGGGCTTACGAGCAGTACTTC. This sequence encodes CASSSAGAYEQYF.

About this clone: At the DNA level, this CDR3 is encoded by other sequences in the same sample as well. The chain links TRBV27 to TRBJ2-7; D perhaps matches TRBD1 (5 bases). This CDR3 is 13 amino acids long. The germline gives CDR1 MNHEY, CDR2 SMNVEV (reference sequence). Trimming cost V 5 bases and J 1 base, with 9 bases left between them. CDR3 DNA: TGTGCCAGCAGTCTGCAGGGTTCCTACGAGCAGTACTTC. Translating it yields CASSLQGSYEQYF.

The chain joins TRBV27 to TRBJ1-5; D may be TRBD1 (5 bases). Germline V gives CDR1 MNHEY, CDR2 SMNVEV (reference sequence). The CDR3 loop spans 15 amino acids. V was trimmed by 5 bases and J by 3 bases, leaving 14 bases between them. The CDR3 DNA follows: TGTGCCAGCAGTGGACGGGGGGACCTCAATCAGCCCCAGCATTTT. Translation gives CASSGRGDLNQPQHF.